These 22 T cell receptor beta chains came from one sample sequenced in a study of synovial regulatory T cells in juvenile arthritis. Assay used: immunoSEQ multiplex PCR; TCRdb lists only in-frame clones, some missing. The sample includes about 10,000 clones. Source material: Treg cells from blood. The subset: remaining (HLA-DR-negative) circulating blood Treg cells. The receptor source for this set is a donor under 30 with juvenile idiopathic arthritis.

The J gene is TRBJ2-5, the V gene TRBV19; TCRdb reports TRBD1, a call that lacks DNA to check it against. Per germline, CDR1 LNHDA and CDR2 SQIVND (reference sequence). CDR3 size: 14 residues. DNA for this receptor is not on file. The CDR3 loop reads CASRDRGLQETQYF.

V gene TRBV19 combines with J gene TRBJ2-7. The CDR3 covers 14 residues. Nucleotide data are not available. The V gene's germline CDR1 is LNHDA and CDR2 SQIVND (reference sequence). CDR3 protein: CASSFGGGTYEQYF.

This sequence joins TRBV6-1 and TRBJ1-2; TCRdb gives TRBD1 as the D gene, but with no DNA this cannot be confirmed. Germline CDR1 and CDR2: MNHNS and SASEGT. CDR3 length: 15 amino acids. Only the protein is available. CDR3 amino acids: CASSEAPETGSGYTF.

This chain links TRBV6-1 with TRBJ1-1. This CDR3 comprises 10 residues. The record lacks a DNA sequence. The V gene's germline CDR1 is MNHNS and CDR2 SASEGT. CDR3 residues: CASSYIEAFF.

The gene calls are TRBV11-2 and TRBJ1-5. Germline V gene sequence: CDR1 SGHAT, CDR2 FQNNGV. The CDR3 loop spans 12 amino acids. A DNA sequence was not provided. The CDR3 spells CASSLEGQPQHF.

The V gene is TRBV19, the J gene TRBJ2-5; checking the TCRdb D call of TRBD2 is not possible without DNA. In germline, CDR1 is LNHDA, CDR2 SQIVND (reference sequence). CDR3 length equals 16 residues. No DNA is given. CDR3 sequence: CASSIRVLAGEETQYF.

This chain links TRBV6-1 with TRBJ1-5; there is no DNA to check the TCRdb D call of TRBD1. CDR1 is MNHNS, CDR2 SASEGT, per germline. This CDR3 region has 13 residues. The entry carries no DNA sequence. The CDR3: CASQGSKTQPQHF.

The chain has TRBV30 and TRBJ1-6. Germline V lookup: CDR1 GTSNPN, CDR2 SVGIG (reference sequence). CDR3 length: 11 amino acids. The DNA is unrecorded. The CDR3 reads CAWSVNSPLHF.

The CDR3: CAITPQGGNYGYTF. This sequence joins TRBV10-3 and TRBJ1-2; TCRdb indicates TRBD1, and absent DNA this call remains unverified. This CDR3 is 14 amino acids long. No DNA appears here. Per the germline V gene, CDR1 is ENHRY and CDR2 is SYGVKD.

The chain is built from TRBV6-1 and TRBJ2-2; TCRdb designates TRBD2, a call that cannot be tested without DNA. This CDR3 region has 15 residues. No nucleotide data were recorded. Germline-derived CDR1 and CDR2 are MNHNS and SASEGT. CDR3 in amino acids: CASSSGRSNTGELFF.

The CDR3 sequence is CASSDTPGLAGGSHEQFF. This chain connects TRBV4-1 to TRBJ2-1; lacking DNA, the TRBD2 call made by TCRdb goes unchecked. This CDR3 comprises 18 residues. The DNA sequence is not available. Germline V gene lookup returns CDR1 MGHRA and CDR2 YSYEKL.

The chain joins TRBV6-1 to TRBJ2-7; with no DNA, the TCRdb D assignment of TRBD2 cannot be verified. This CDR3 is 14 amino acids long. No nucleotide data were recorded. The V gene's germline CDR1 is MNHNS and CDR2 SASEGT. The CDR3 is CASSERAGIYEQYF.

The J gene is TRBJ2-5, the V gene TRBV12-5; TCRdb's D gene call, TRBD2, goes unchecked for lack of DNA. This CDR3 has 13 amino acids. The protein alone is recorded here. The germline V gene encodes CDR1 LGHNT and CDR2 FRNRAP. CDR3 sequence: CASAQLVRETQYF.

The gene calls are TRBV12-5 and TRBJ1-2; the TRBD1 assignment by TCRdb is unverifiable without DNA. CDR1 and CDR2 (germline): LGHNT, FRNRAP. The CDR3 covers 17 residues. No DNA is listed. CDR3 in amino acids: CASGLVWAGPLNYGYTF.

V gene TRBV10-1 combines with J gene TRBJ2-2; TCRdb outputs TRBD2, but without DNA this stays unchecked. The CDR3 consists of 14 residues. DNA for this receptor is not on file. In germline, CDR1 is WNHNN, CDR2 SYGVQD (reference sequence). The CDR3 here is CAVSTSPNTGELFF.

The chain carries TRBV5-6 and TRBJ1-2; absent DNA, TCRdb's TRBD1 call cannot be checked. CDR3 length equals 14 residues. No DNA is recorded. The germline V gene encodes CDR1 SGHDT and CDR2 YYEEEE. This CDR3 is CASSLGQVLYGYTF.

This chain uses TRBV4-1 with TRBJ1-2; TCRdb names TRBD1, which stays unverified in the absence of DNA. Germline-derived CDR1 and CDR2 are MGHRA and YSYEKL. The CDR3 contains 18 residues. DNA is not on record. CDR3 protein: CASSQDQDRVVVDYGYTF.

The rearrangement links TRBV4-1 to TRBJ2-5; TCRdb gives TRBD1 as the D gene, but with no DNA this cannot be confirmed. The germline V gene encodes CDR1 MGHRA and CDR2 YSYEKL. This CDR3 has 14 amino acids. The nucleotide record is missing. The CDR3 sequence: CASSQPTGPYEQYF.

CDR3 in amino acids: CASSFRTSGRAAETQYF. This rearrangement joins TRBV5-6 to TRBJ2-5; TCRdb gives TRBD2 as the D gene, but with no DNA this cannot be confirmed. This CDR3 region has 17 residues. This entry has no DNA. The germline V gene has CDR1 SGHDT and CDR2 YYEEEE.

This chain joins TRBV4-1 and TRBJ1-6. The CDR3 spans 13 residues. No DNA has been recorded. The germline CDR1 and CDR2 sequences are MGHRA and YSYEKL. The chain's CDR3 is CASSLLGDSPLHF.

This CDR3 is CASSLRTLNEQFF. The chain is built from TRBV5-6 and TRBJ2-1; TCRdb's D gene call, TRBD2, goes unchecked for lack of DNA. CDR1 is SGHDT and CDR2 is YYEEEE in the germline V gene. This CDR3 spans 13 amino acids. No DNA is given.

The gene calls are TRBV19 and TRBJ1-5. The CDR3 runs to 13 residues. There is no recorded DNA. Germline V lookup: CDR1 LNHDA, CDR2 SQIVND (reference sequence). CDR3 protein: CATAPGRLQPQHF.